This TCR beta chain was retrieved from a study of monozygotic twins with inflammatory bowel disease. CDR1 and CDR2 (germline): SGDLS, YYNGEE. CDR3 size: 17 residues. Nested PCRs of approximately 16 and 10 cycles, two in total, were run on TCRalpha and TCRbeta cDNA. Reanalyzing the 5' RACE reads, TCRdb keeps one entry per CDR3 protein, without DNA. The listing records 350,000 to 500,000 distinct CDR3 sequences. Total RNA from whole blood was isolated with no T cell sorting. The chain combines TRBV9 with TRBJ1-6. The sequenced material came from blood. The sequence derives from a human donor with ulcerative colitis or Crohn's disease, or a healthy co-twin of an affected twin (not recorded which). Here the CDR3 reads CASSPLPGGSYNSPLHF.